This T cell receptor beta chain was documented in a study of shared clonotypes between healthy human individuals. Study information: The donor group consisted of a couple of women and a few men, aged 18 to 49.

The CDR3 runs 15 residues. Trimming took 2 bases from V and 3 from J, leaving 11 bases between them. Germline assignment: CDR1 MDHEN and CDR2 SYDVKM. Every subset had its genomic DNA shared out evenly among several immunoSEQ plates. Per the authors' pipeline: Junction-only sequences without quality scores came from ImmunoSEQ, so filtering differed. The repertoire was sequenced with immunoSEQ multiplex PCR; TCRdb's copy has only in-frame clones and lacks some. Clonal size and the V and J genes are those of that table, whereas D and trimming came from the DNA. The table shows about 530,000 clones, with over 60% occurring only once.

This TCR derives from a woman between 40 and 55 years old in good health. Some clones in this sample may be carry-over from other donors' samples. The V call is TRBV28, the J call TRBJ1-5, with D possibly matching TRBD1 (5 bases). Sequencing was done on a sample of PBMCs. DNA for the CDR3: TGTGCCAGCAGTTTACGGGGGGGGAACAATCAGCCCCAGCATTTT. Translation: CASSLRGGNNQPQHF.